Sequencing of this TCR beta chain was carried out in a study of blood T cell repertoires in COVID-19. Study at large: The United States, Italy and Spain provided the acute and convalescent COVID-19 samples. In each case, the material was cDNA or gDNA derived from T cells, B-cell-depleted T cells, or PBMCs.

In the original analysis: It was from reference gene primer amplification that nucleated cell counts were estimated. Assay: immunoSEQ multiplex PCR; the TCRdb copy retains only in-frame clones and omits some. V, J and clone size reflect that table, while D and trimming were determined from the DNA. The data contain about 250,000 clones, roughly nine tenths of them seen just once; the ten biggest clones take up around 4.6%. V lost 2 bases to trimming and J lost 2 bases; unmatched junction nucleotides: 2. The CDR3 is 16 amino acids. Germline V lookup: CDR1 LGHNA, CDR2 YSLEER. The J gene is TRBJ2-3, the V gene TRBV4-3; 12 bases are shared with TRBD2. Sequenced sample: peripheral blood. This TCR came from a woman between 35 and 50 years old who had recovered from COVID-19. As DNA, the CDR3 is TGCGCCAGCAGCCAAAGGACTAGCGGGACCACAGATACGCAGTATTTT. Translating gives CASSQRTSGTTDTQYF.